This T cell receptor beta chain was recovered during a study of regulatory T cells in long-lasting Graves disease. Findings and caveats of the study: Thyroid tissue went unexamined; only peripheral blood was analyzed.

Relying on iRepertoire HTBI primers and Arm-PCR of CDR3 regions, the team built TCR beta libraries. TCRdb re-called the multiplex PCR reads through MiXCR, storing one row per CDR3 protein. The top ten clones hold about 9.1% of a sample with 450,000 to 600,000 distinct CDR3 sequences, approximately 12% of them seen once. Time point specified: newly diagnosed GD, antithyroid drugs for less than 3 months. Generation of the TCR library employed RNA extracted from PBMCs. This CDR3 is built from 17 residues. J gave up 5 bases and V 0 bases, and 6 bases lay outside the gene matches. Germline lookup yields CDR1 LNHNV and CDR2 YYDKDF (reference sequence). This clonotype was seen many times. The antigen remains undetermined. This sample also belongs to another study, concerning T cells in Graves' hyperthyroidism and ophthalmopathy. That source adds: Researchers barred patients who had uncontrolled infection, other autoimmune disease, pregnancy or lactation.

Here the sequenced sample was peripheral blood mononuclear cells (PBMCs), taken at new diagnosis, from a patient treated with antithyroid drugs. The receptor was derived from a man aged 25-45 years with Graves disease. The chain recombines TRBV15 with TRBJ2-2, with 10 bases aligning to TRBD1. The CDR3 nucleotides read TGTGCCACCAGCAGAGATTGGTGGACAGGGGGAACCGGGGAGCTGTTTTTT. It encodes CATSRDWWTGGTGELFF.